One T cell receptor (beta chain) is described in this entry. What it recognizes is unknown. This sample was taken from a study of radiotherapy plus CTLA-4 blockade in lung cancer. Across the whole study: Overall, approximately 19% of patients showed an objective response, while roughly 28% attained disease control. Overall study findings and caveats: The best predictor of response was reported to be early blood T cell clone dynamics, with interferon-beta. Blood TCR clones of tumor origin expanded after radiotherapy plus ipilimumab.

Method: immunoSEQ multiplex PCR; TCRdb's copy keeps in-frame clones and lacks some. In the table there are 26,000 or so clones, around 79% of which are singletons. People whose metastatic non-small-cell lung cancer was chemo-refractory got focal radiation along with CTLA-4 blockade by ipilimumab. The CDR3 runs 16 residues. The germline gives CDR1 MNHEY, CDR2 SVGAGI. V gave up 0 bases and J gave up 4 bases; unmatched junction bases: 4. This TCR was recovered from a human donor with non-small cell lung cancer who had stable disease on radiotherapy plus ipilimumab. The chain combines TRBV6-5 with TRBJ1-3; 9 nucleotides match TRBD1. Source: peripheral blood, taken from a patient treated with radiotherapy plus ipilimumab. CDR3 sequence: CASSYSRTGGGNTIYF. The CDR3 coding sequence is TGTGCCAGCAGTTACTCGAGAACAGGGGGCGGAAACACCATATATTTT.